One sample yielded the 27 T cell receptor beta chains listed below, sequenced in a study of blood T cell repertoires in COVID-19. Assay: immunoSEQ multiplex PCR; the TCRdb copy retains only in-frame clones and omits some. Of 250,000 to 350,000 clones in the sample, 70% to 85% were seen once. The specimen was peripheral blood. These receptors originate from a human donor with COVID-19, enrolled during active disease. The donor label of this sample is uncertain.

This clone appeared a single time. A read error may produce the germline difference seen at one junction end. This chain links TRBV19 with TRBJ2-3; D gene uncertain. The CDR3 contains 14 residues. Germline V gene data show CDR1 as LNHDA and CDR2 as SQIVND (reference sequence). The CDR3: CANSPSRGTDTQYF. In DNA, the CDR3 is TGTGCCAATAGTCCATCCCGGGGCACAGATACGCAGTATTTT. Full variable domain (remainder filled in from reference TRBV19 and TRBJ2-3): DGGITQSPKYLFRKEGQNVTLSCEQNLNHDAMYWYRQDPGQGLRLIYYSQIVNDFQKGDIAEGYSVSREKKESFPLTVTSAQKNPTAFYLCANSPSRGTDTQYFGPGTRLTVL.

This clone has more than one count but fewer than ten. Other DNA sequences in the sample encode the same CDR3. This chain uses TRBV11-2 with TRBJ1-1; D possibly corresponds to TRBD1 (5 bases). The germline CDR1 and CDR2 sequences are SGHAT and FQNNGV. The CDR3 covers 14 residues. The ends were cut back, 1 base at V and 1 base at J, with 7 bases in the middle. CDR3 amino acids: CASSLGQGNTEAFF. In DNA, the CDR3 is TGTGCCAGCAGCTTAGGTCAGGGGAACACTGAAGCTTTCTTT.

The rearrangement uses TRBV7-3 and TRBJ2-3, with D possibly being TRBD1 (7 bases). CDR1 and CDR2 from the germline V gene are SGHTA and FQGTGA. The V end was cut by 3 bases, the J end by 2 bases, with 12 bases between. The CDR3 loop spans 15 amino acids. The CDR3 DNA reads as TGTGCCAGCAGCTTCCAGGGGGAGGTCACAGATACGCAGTATTTT. Translating it yields CASSFQGEVTDTQYF.

J is TRBJ1-2 and V is TRBV18, with D possibly being TRBD1 (6 bases). The CDR3 sequence is 13 residues long. CDR1 is KGHSH, CDR2 LQKENI, per germline. V was trimmed by 2 bases and J by 2 bases, leaving 6 bases between them. CDR3 region: CASSPGQNYGYTF. DNA for the CDR3: TGTGCCAGCTCACCAGGACAGAACTATGGCTACACCTTC.

The V call is TRBV28, the J call TRBJ2-7; D uncertain. This CDR3 spans 15 amino acids. V gave up 5 bases and J gave up 3 bases, with 17 bases separating them. Germline CDR1 MDHEN, CDR2 SYDVKM. The CDR3 here is CASSQSRLDVYEQYF. CDR3 sequence (DNA): TGTGCCAGCAGTCAATCTAGACTCGACGTCTACGAGCAGTACTTC.

The CDR3 nucleotides are TGTGCTAGTGGTTTGGGACCCGGGACACCTTCCTACGAGCAGTACTTC. Encoded protein: CASGLGPGTPSYEQYF. The chain uses TRBV12-5 and TRBJ2-7; possibly TRBD1 for D (6 bases). The ends were cut back, 1 base at V and 1 base at J, with 14 bases in the middle. CDR1 and CDR2 (germline): LGHNT, FRNRAP. This CDR3 region has 16 residues.

The gene calls are TRBV11-2 and TRBJ2-2; the D gene is possibly TRBD2 (5 bases). CDR1 is SGHAT, CDR2 FQNNGV, per germline. The CDR3 has 14 amino acids. Between the trimmed V and J ends, which lost 1 base and 3 bases, there was a span of 6 bases. CDR3 sequence reads: CASSLARDTGELFF. The CDR3 region has the DNA TGTGCCAGCAGCTTAGCGAGGGACACCGGGGAGCTGTTTTTT.

The rearrangement uses TRBV6-5 and TRBJ1-2, with 7 bases that match TRBD1. Germline lookup yields CDR1 MNHEY and CDR2 SVGAGI. V lost 6 bases to trimming and J lost 5 bases; unmatched junction nucleotides: 12. CDR3 length equals 15 residues. The CDR3 spells CASRSPLGQPYGYTF. The CDR3 DNA reads as TGTGCCAGCAGGTCCCCCTTGGGACAGCCATATGGCTACACCTTC.

V gene TRBV20-1 combines with J gene TRBJ1-2, with D tentatively TRBD1 (5 bases). This CDR3 comprises 16 residues. Germline V gene lookup returns CDR1 DFQATT and CDR2 SNEGSKA (reference sequence). Deletions cut 3 bases from V and 6 bases from J, with 23 bases between. The chain's CDR3 is CSASQLADLAGHGYTF. The CDR3 region has the DNA TGCAGTGCTAGTCAGCTAGCGGACCTGGCGGGGCATGGCTACACCTTC.

This chain links TRBV12-3 or TRBV12-4 with TRBJ2-7, with TRBD2 matching over 7 bases. This CDR3 spans 12 amino acids. J was trimmed by 7 bases and V by 3 bases; bases with no gene match: 3. The CDR3 sequence: CASSFAGVEQYF. CDR3 nucleotide sequence: TGTGCCAGCAGTTTTGCGGGGGTAGAGCAGTACTTC.

The rearrangement joins TRBV7-3 to TRBJ2-1, with 10 nucleotides matching TRBD1. Losses at the gene ends were 1 base for V and 6 bases for J; bases not matched to a gene: 3. The germline CDR1 and CDR2 sequences are SGHTA and FQGTGA. The CDR3 length is 15 residues. In DNA, the CDR3 is TGTGCCAGCAGCTTAAAGCGGACAGGGGGCAATGAGCAGTTCTTC. The encoded protein is CASSLKRTGGNEQFF.

The DNA of the CDR3 is TGCGCCAGCAGCTTGGATCCGGGACAGGGTTCCACCGGGGAGCTGTTTTTT. Protein: CASSLDPGQGSTGELFF. V is TRBV5-1 and J is TRBJ2-2, with 9 bases aligning to TRBD1. In germline, CDR1 is SGHRS, CDR2 YFSETQ. Trimming removed 0 bases from V and 4 bases from J; junction bases left unmatched: 7. This CDR3 region has 17 residues. The complete variable domain, with remaining parts taken from reference TRBV5-1 and TRBJ2-2, reads KAGVTQTPRYLIKTRGQQVTLSCSPISGHRSVSWYQQTPGQGLQFLFEYFSETQRNKGNFPGRFSGRQFSNSRSEMNVSTLELGDSALYLCASSLDPGQGSTGELFFGEGSRLTVL.

This chain connects TRBV11-3 to TRBJ2-3; 9 nucleotides match TRBD1. Trimming removed 4 bases from V and 3 bases from J; junction bases left unmatched: 5. Per the germline V gene, CDR1 is SGHNT and CDR2 is YENEEA. The CDR3 has 15 amino acids. This CDR3 reads CASSSRTGETDTQYF. DNA of the CDR3: TGTGCCAGCAGCTCACGGACAGGGGAGACAGATACGCAGTATTTT.

The chain has TRBV19 and TRBJ1-1; D call uncertain. Germline V gene data show CDR1 as LNHDA and CDR2 as SQIVND (reference sequence). CDR3 size: 14 residues. V lost 7 bases to trimming and J lost 4 bases, with 16 bases between them. CDR3 loop: CASTPARAGTEAFF. Written as DNA, the CDR3 is TGTGCCAGTACCCCCGCGAGGGCTGGCACTGAAGCTTTCTTT.

The chain is built from TRBV9 and TRBJ2-7; possible D gene TRBD1, 7 bases. V lost 3 bases and J lost 4, with 17 bases in between. CDR1 is SGDLS, CDR2 YYNGEE, per germline. This CDR3 comprises 15 residues. The CDR3 sequence is CASSAGGGGGYEQYF. CDR3 bases: TGTGCCAGCAGCGCTGGAGGGGGCGGTGGGTACGAGCAGTACTTC.

The chain employs TRBV5-4 and TRBJ2-3, with 11 bases fitting TRBD2. The V gene end was trimmed by 4 bases and the J gene end by 5 bases; junction bases not matched to a gene: 9. CDR1 SGHNT and CDR2 YYREEE come from the germline V gene (reference sequence). This CDR3 is built from 16 residues. The CDR3 nucleotides are TGTGCCAGCAGCGTGGGGCTAGCGGGGGGCGGAGATACGCAGTATTTT. This gives the protein CASSVGLAGGGDTQYF.

The V gene is TRBV6-5, the J gene TRBJ2-5; 7 bases match TRBD2. V lost 2 bases and J lost 7; bases outside the gene matches: 7. This CDR3 comprises 14 residues. Germline CDR1 is MNHEY and CDR2 is SVGAGI. CDR3 nucleotide sequence: TGTGCCAGCAGTTACCGGCGGGAGTCAGGGACCCAGTACTTC. Translation gives CASSYRRESGTQYF.

This chain connects TRBV6-1 to TRBJ1-4, with D possibly being TRBD1 (5 bases). CDR3 length: 16 residues. V was clipped by 3 bases and J by 4 bases, with 15 bases between them. CDR1 is MNHNS, CDR2 SASEGT, per germline. In DNA form, the CDR3 reads TGTGCCAGCAGTGACCTACTCCGGCAGGGTAATGAAAAACTGTTTTTT. Translated, it gives CASSDLLRQGNEKLFF.

This chain joins TRBV10-1 and TRBJ2-2; a weak D match, TRBD2 (5 bases). CDR3 size: 14 residues. Per germline, CDR1 WNHNN and CDR2 SYGVQD (reference sequence). The V end lost 5 bases, the J end lost 5 bases, and 12 bases lay between the germline ends. The CDR3 nucleotides are TGCGCCAGCAGTTCTACGGAGGAAACCGGGGAGCTGTTTTTT. It is translated as CASSSTEETGELFF.

The chain carries TRBV7-2 and TRBJ1-2; D is perhaps TRBD1 (6 bases). The CDR3 consists of 13 residues. The V end lost 5 bases, the J end lost 2 bases, and 9 bases lay between the germline ends. Per the germline V gene, CDR1 is SGHTA and CDR2 is FQGNSA. The CDR3 reads CASSVDRNYGYTF. The DNA for the CDR3 is TGTGCCAGCAGCGTCGACAGGAACTATGGCTACACCTTC. The full variable domain, with the rest looked up from reference TRBV7-2 and TRBJ1-2, is GAGVSQSPSNKVTEKGKDVELRCDPISGHTALYWYRQSLGQGLEFLIYFQGNSAPDKSGLPSDRFSAERTGGSVSTLTIQRTQQEDSAVYLCASSVDRNYGYTFGSGTRLTVV.

This chain links TRBV19 with TRBJ1-2; 8 bases match TRBD1. Unmatched junction bases numbered 9, after V lost 4 bases and J lost 8 bases. CDR1 LNHDA and CDR2 SQIVND come from the germline V gene (reference sequence). The CDR3 consists of 14 residues. CDR3 DNA sequence: TGTGCCAGTAGTACCAGGACAGGGCAATCGGGCTACACCTTC. This translates into CASSTRTGQSGYTF.

The CDR3 spells CASSYSRQTGANVLTF. CDR3 DNA sequence: TGTGCCAGCAGTTACTCTCGACAGACTGGGGCCAACGTCCTGACTTTC. This chain links TRBV6-5 with TRBJ2-6; D perhaps matches TRBD1 (5 bases). Germline-derived CDR1 and CDR2 are MNHEY and SVGAGI. The CDR3 contains 16 residues. With 0 bases removed from V and 2 bases from J, the gap between germline ends came to 8 bases.

CDR3 nucleotide sequence: TGTGCCAGCTCAACAGCGAACACTGAAGCTTTCTTT. It is translated as CASSTANTEAFF. This chain uses TRBV18 with TRBJ1-1; D is ambiguous. V lost 5 bases and J lost 1, with 5 bases in between. Germline V lookup: CDR1 KGHSH, CDR2 LQKENI. The CDR3 covers 12 residues.

The gene calls are TRBV6-2 or TRBV6-3 and TRBJ1-3, with D unclear. With 6 bases removed from V and 0 bases from J, the gap between germline ends came to 12 bases. This CDR3 has 15 amino acids. CDR1 and CDR2 (germline): MNHEY, SVGEGT. The CDR3 DNA is TGTGCCAGCAGCTTAGACCGGAGCTCTGGAAACACCATATATTTT. Translated, it gives CASSLDRSSGNTIYF.

V gene TRBV19 combines with J gene TRBJ1-5; the match to TRBD1 covers 9 bases. V trimming: 8 bases; J trimming: 6 bases; junction bases outside the gene matches: 11. In germline, CDR1 is LNHDA, CDR2 SQIVND (reference sequence). The CDR3 loop spans 15 amino acids. CDR3 DNA: TGTGCCAGTGATCGGGCCGGGACAGGGAGTCAGCCCCAGCATTTT. This encodes CASDRAGTGSQPQHF.

The genes are TRBV15 and TRBJ2-5, with 7 bases lining up with TRBD1. This CDR3 is 16 amino acids long. Germline lookup yields CDR1 LNHNV and CDR2 YYDKDF (reference sequence). V lost 2 bases, J lost 4 bases, and 10 bases stayed unmatched. CDR3 in amino acids: CATSRLYGTVRETQYF. The CDR3 DNA follows: TGTGCCACCAGCAGACTATACGGGACAGTTCGAGAGACCCAGTACTTC.

Details on this clone: The DNA is omitted, as the CDR3 cannot be located on it reliably, and the CDR3 follows TCRdb's listing. The chain couples TRBV28 to TRBJ1-2; the tabulated D call, TRBD1, remains unverified against the DNA. Including both end residues, the CDR3 is 17 amino acids long. Germline CDR1 is MDHEN and CDR2 is SYDVKM. CDR3 loop: CASSTSGQGGGFYGYTF.